This TCR beta chain was observed in a study of T cell responses to AZD1222 COVID-19 vaccine. Study at large: The analysis combined second doses at about 4 or about 12 weeks. The study, taken as a whole, reports: Researchers report vaccine-associated CD4 TCRs spanning spike, with dominance at 160-218 and 743-854.

Trimming shortened V by 5 bases and J by 4 bases, and 11 bases separated the two germline ends. Germline V gene sequence: CDR1 MNHEY, CDR2 SVGAGI. The CDR3 totals 13 residues. Sequenced by immunoSEQ multiplex PCR; TCRdb stores in-frame clones only, minus some. The sample carries fewer than 110,000 clones, roughly 91% recorded once. About this clone itself: Antigen: not known.

The receptor comes from an adult in good health. This rearrangement joins TRBV6-5 to TRBJ2-5; D not resolved. Sequencing was performed on peripheral blood, taken on day 0 of AZD1222 vaccination. The CDR3, as DNA: TGTGCCAGCAGTCCGCGGTTCGGAGAGACCCAGTACTTC. Translation gives CASSPRFGETQYF.